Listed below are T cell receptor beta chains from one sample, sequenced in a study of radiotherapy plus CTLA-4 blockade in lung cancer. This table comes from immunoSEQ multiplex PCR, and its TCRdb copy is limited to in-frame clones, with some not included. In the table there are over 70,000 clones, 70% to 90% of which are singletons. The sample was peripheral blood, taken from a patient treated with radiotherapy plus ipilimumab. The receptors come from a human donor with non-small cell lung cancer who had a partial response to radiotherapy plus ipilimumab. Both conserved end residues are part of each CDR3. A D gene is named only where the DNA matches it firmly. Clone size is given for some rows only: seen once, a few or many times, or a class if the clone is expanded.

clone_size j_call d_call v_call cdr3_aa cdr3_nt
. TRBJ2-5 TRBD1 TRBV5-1 CASSRDSQQETQYF TGCGCCAGCAGCAGGGACAGTCAGCAAGAGACCCAGTACTTC
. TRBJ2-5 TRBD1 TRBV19 CASSTGTGRETQYF TGTGCCAGTAGTACAGGGACAGGGCGAGAGACCCAGTACTTC
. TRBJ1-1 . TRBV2 CASSLQGRTEAFF TGTGCCAGCTCGCTACAGGGACGGACTGAAGCTTTCTTT
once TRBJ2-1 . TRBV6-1 CASSEATRGNEQFF TGTGCCAGCAGTGAAGCGACTCGCGGCAATGAGCAGTTCTTC
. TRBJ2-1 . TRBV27 CASRLGQYNEQFF TGTGCCAGCAGGCTAGGACAGTACAATGAGCAGTTCTTC
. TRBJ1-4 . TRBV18 CASSPKQGPEKLFF TGTGCCAGCTCACCTAAACAGGGCCCTGAAAAACTGTTTTTT
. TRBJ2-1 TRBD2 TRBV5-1 CASSWGLADNEQFF TGCGCCAGCAGCTGGGGACTAGCGGACAATGAGCAGTTCTTC
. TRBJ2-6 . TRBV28 CASSPGGSFSGANVLTF TGTGCCAGCAGTCCCGGGGGTTCCTTTTCTGGGGCCAACGTCCTGACTTTC
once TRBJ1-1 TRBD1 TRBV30 CAWRNRDRKNTEAFF TGTGCCTGGAGAAACCGGGACAGAAAGAACACTGAAGCTTTCTTT
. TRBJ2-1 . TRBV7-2 CASSGGTYNEQFF TGTGCCAGCAGTGGCGGGACCTACAATGAGCAGTTCTTC
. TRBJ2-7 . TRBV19 CASGRRGNYEQYF TGTGCCAGTGGCCGGAGGGGAAACTACGAGCAGTACTTC
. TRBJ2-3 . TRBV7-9 CASSFLLAGTDTQYF TGTGCCAGCAGCTTTTTACTCGCGGGCACAGATACGCAGTATTTT
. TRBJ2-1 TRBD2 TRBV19 CASSTPKTSASRNGYNEQFF TGTGCCAGTAGTACCCCTAAGACTAGCGCTTCCCGTAACGGCTACAATGAGCAGTTCTTC
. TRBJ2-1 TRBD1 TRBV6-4 CASSTLPGQRQHEQFF TGTGCCAGCAGTACGCTCCCGGGACAGAGACAACATGAGCAGTTCTTC
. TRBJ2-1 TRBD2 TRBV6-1 CASRAKWEGLSEQFF TGTGCCAGCCGTGCTAAGTGGGAGGGCCTAAGTGAGCAGTTCTTC
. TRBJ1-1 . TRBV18 CASSPPMTRGTEAFF TGTGCCAGCTCACCACCAATGACACGAGGGACTGAAGCTTTCTTT
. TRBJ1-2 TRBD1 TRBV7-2 CASSLVDRVSYGYTF TGTGCCAGCAGCTTAGTCGACAGGGTGTCCTATGGCTACACCTTC
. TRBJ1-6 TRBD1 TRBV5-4 CASSLRDRNNSPLHF TGTGCCAGCAGCCTGAGGGACAGGAATAATTCACCCCTCCACTTT